Shown below are 14 T cell receptor beta chains from a single sample sequenced in a study of memory B cells and T cells in multiple sclerosis. These TCRs are of unknown antigen specificity. The repertoire was sequenced with immunoSEQ multiplex PCR; TCRdb's copy has only in-frame clones and lacks some. Here the sample spans roughly 12,000 clones, roughly 86% being singletons. Separate sequencing covered autoproliferating (CFSE-dim) and non-proliferating (CFSE-high) T cells from stimulus-free culture. Pooled replicate wells came from some 50 million CFSE-labeled PBMCs cultured less than 9 days without stimulus. The sample taken for sequencing was PBMCs from blood kept in culture. These receptors were collected from a human donor with multiple sclerosis.

The V gene is TRBV5-4, the J gene TRBJ1-2; D is unresolved. The V and J ends lost 7 bases and 4 bases respectively, with 20 bases between them. Per the germline V gene, CDR1 is SGHNT and CDR2 is YYREEE (reference sequence). CDR3 length equals 15 residues. The CDR3 DNA is TGTGCCAGCTTCTCCGGGCCGCGCGTTAGCTATGGCTACACCTTC. Protein product: CASFSGPRVSYGYTF.

This sequence joins TRBV2 and TRBJ2-1; 13 nucleotides align to TRBD2. The germline gives CDR1 SNHLY, CDR2 FYNNEI. The trim removed 8 bases at V and 7 bases at J, leaving 8 bases unmatched. The CDR3 loop spans 15 amino acids. Here the CDR3 reads CASERTSGSENEQFF. In DNA, the CDR3 is TGTGCCAGCGAAAGGACTAGCGGGAGCGAAAATGAGCAGTTCTTC. Looking up the rest from reference TRBV2 and TRBJ2-1 gives the full variable domain: EPEVTQTPSHQVTQMGQEVILRCVPISNHLYFYWYRQILGQKVEFLVSFYNNEISEKSEIFDDQFSVERPDGSNFTLKIRSTKLEDSAMYFCASERTSGSENEQFFGPGTRLTVL.

The rearrangement joins TRBV27 to TRBJ2-1; TRBD2 might be the D (5 bases). The V end lost 5 bases, the J end lost 5 bases, and 22 bases lay between the germline ends. Germline CDR1 is MNHEY and CDR2 is SMNVEV (reference sequence). The CDR3 spans 17 residues. The CDR3 DNA is TGTGCCAGCAGTGCCCGGGGAGATCACCCCCTCCACAATGAGCAGTTCTTC. It specifies CASSARGDHPLHNEQFF.

The CDR3 sequence is CASSLEIRGQGALNTEAFF. The CDR3 DNA reads TGTGCCAGCAGTTTAGAAATAAGGGGACAGGGGGCTCTGAACACTGAAGCTTTCTTT. The chain recombines TRBV27 with TRBJ1-1; 12 bases agree with TRBD1. The CDR3 sequence is 19 residues long. The V gene's germline CDR1 is MNHEY and CDR2 SMNVEV (reference sequence). V trimming: 2 bases; J trimming: 0 bases; junction bases outside the gene matches: 10.

The chain couples TRBV5-6 to TRBJ2-7; 9 bases are shared with TRBD1. Germline lookup yields CDR1 SGHDT and CDR2 YYEEEE. Trimming took 3 bases from V and 7 from J; bases not matched to a gene: 11. This CDR3 is 15 amino acids long. The CDR3 DNA reads as TGTGCCAGCAGCTGGGGGACAGGGAAGGGAGGTGAGCAGTACTTC. Residues: CASSWGTGKGGEQYF.

The V call is TRBV5-6, the J call TRBJ2-7, with TRBD2 matching 8 bases. The CDR3 contains 14 residues. The J segment lost 2 bases and the V segment lost 4 bases, leaving 5 bases of the junction unmatched. Looked up from germline, CDR1 is SGHDT and CDR2 is YYEEEE. CDR3 coding DNA: TGTGCCAGCAGCCAACCGGGACTAGCCTACGAGCAGTACTTC. This sequence encodes CASSQPGLAYEQYF.

This chain joins TRBV14 and TRBJ2-3; unclear D gene. The CDR3 is made up of 14 amino acids. Deletions cut 0 bases from V and 6 bases from J, with 10 bases between. CDR1 SGHDN and CDR2 FVKESK come from the germline V gene. The CDR3 nucleotides read TGTGCCAGCAGCCAAGAGAATCGCCGGGATACGCAGTATTTT. It yields the protein CASSQENRRDTQYF.

V gene TRBV19 combines with J gene TRBJ2-2, with D unclear. Germline loops: CDR1 LNHDA, CDR2 SQIVND (reference sequence). The CDR3 runs 13 residues. V dropped 6 bases and J dropped 1 base, with 6 bases sitting between them. The CDR3 reads CASRVENTGELFF. CDR3 sequence (DNA): TGTGCCAGTAGGGTCGAGAACACCGGGGAGCTGTTTTTT.

V is TRBV6-1 and J is TRBJ2-7, with 8 bases identical to TRBD1. Trimming took 6 bases from V and 5 from J; bases not matched to a gene: 3. The CDR3 covers 12 residues. Germline CDR1 reads MNHNS; CDR2 reads SASEGT. CDR3 sequence: CASRPGGHEQYF. For the CDR3, the DNA is TGTGCCAGCAGGCCAGGGGGCCACGAGCAGTACTTC.

The chain combines TRBV5-1 with TRBJ1-4, with unresolved D. The CDR3 extends over 15 amino acids. Germline values: CDR1 SGHRS, CDR2 YFSETQ. Trimming took off 6 bases at V and 0 bases at J, with 12 bases between the two ends. This CDR3 is CASNPSGTTNEKLFF. Written as DNA, the CDR3 is TGCGCCAGCAACCCCTCAGGTACAACTAATGAAAAACTGTTTTTT. The whole variable domain, remainder taken from reference TRBV5-1 and TRBJ1-4, is KAGVTQTPRYLIKTRGQQVTLSCSPISGHRSVSWYQQTPGQGLQFLFEYFSETQRNKGNFPGRFSGRQFSNSRSEMNVSTLELGDSALYLCASNPSGTTNEKLFFGSGTQLSVL.

This chain uses TRBV11-2 with TRBJ2-3; 13 bases fit TRBD2. Germline V CDR1 and CDR2: SGHAT, FQNNGV. V dropped 4 bases and J dropped 4; count of bases not matched to a gene: 5. This CDR3 has 16 residues. CDR3 coding DNA: TGTGCCAGCAGCTCGGGGACTAGCGGGGTACCAGATACGCAGTATTTT. Protein product: CASSSGTSGVPDTQYF.

This clone has just one count. This chain links TRBV2 with TRBJ1-4; possibly TRBD1 for D (5 bases). V dropped 6 bases and J dropped 4 bases, with 15 bases sitting between them. Germline V gene lookup returns CDR1 SNHLY and CDR2 FYNNEI. The CDR3 covers 15 residues. DNA for the CDR3: TGTGCCAGCAGAAGAACGGGGCAGCTTAATGAAAAACTGTTTTTT. Protein sequence: CASRRTGQLNEKLFF. The full variable domain, completed using reference TRBV2 and TRBJ1-4, is EPEVTQTPSHQVTQMGQEVILRCVPISNHLYFYWYRQILGQKVEFLVSFYNNEISEKSEIFDDQFSVERPDGSNFTLKIRSTKLEDSAMYFCASRRTGQLNEKLFFGSGTQLSVL.

This rearrangement joins TRBV11-2 to TRBJ2-7, with D possibly TRBD1 on 6 matching bases. The CDR3 is made up of 15 amino acids. Germline V CDR1 and CDR2: SGHAT, FQNNGV. V gave up 3 bases and J gave up 2 bases, with 14 bases separating them. CDR3: CASSFSSQGPYEQYF. In DNA, the CDR3 is TGTGCCAGCAGCTTTTCGTCCCAGGGGCCCTACGAGCAGTACTTC.

This clone came up a few times. V gene TRBV5-1 combines with J gene TRBJ2-1; either TRBD1 or TRBD2 may supply D (5 bases each). V lost 8 bases and J 5 bases, leaving 11 bases between the germline ends. The CDR3 runs 12 residues. Germline V gene data show CDR1 as SGHRS and CDR2 as YFSETQ. The CDR3 loop is CASYQGHNEQFF. For the CDR3, the DNA is TGCGCCAGTTATCAGGGACACAATGAGCAGTTCTTC. The entire variable domain, with the rest obtained from reference TRBV5-1 and TRBJ2-1, is as follows: KAGVTQTPRYLIKTRGQQVTLSCSPISGHRSVSWYQQTPGQGLQFLFEYFSETQRNKGNFPGRFSGRQFSNSRSEMNVSTLELGDSALYLCASYQGHNEQFFGPGTRLTVL.